This TCR beta chain was recovered during a study of response to subunit inactivated influenza vaccine. TCRdb reanalysed the RT-PCR reads using MiXCR and keeps one entry per CDR3 protein. The sample shows more than 700,000 distinct CDR3 sequences, around 20% of them seen only once. As to this clonotype: The antigen is unknown.

General study results and limits: The authors proposed limited new T cell recruitment per seasonal influenza vaccination.

The CDR3 runs to 13 residues. In germline, CDR1 is MGHDK, CDR2 SYGVNS. V dropped 8 bases and J dropped 4 bases, with 14 bases sitting between them. This TCR was recovered from a man between 50 and 59 years old who received an inactivated influenza vaccine. The sequences come from PBMCs from blood, collected about 5 days after vaccination. This chain joins TRBV25-1 and TRBJ2-5; weak D call: TRBD2 (6 bases). The CDR3 DNA reads as TGTGCCAGCTCTAAATACGGGGGAGAGACCCAGTACTTC. It is translated as CASSKYGGETQYF.